Described below is a single T cell receptor beta chain sequence and its context. Original processing notes: Nucleated cell number was recorded as an estimate derived from reference gene primer amplification. Profiled with immunoSEQ multiplex PCR; TCRdb holds only in-frame clones, not every one. The V and J calls and clone size are taken from that table; D and trimming were inferred from the DNA. The sample contains around 200,000 clones, about 85% of which appear only once. The source of the sample is a study of blood T cell repertoires in COVID-19. This CDR3 has 15 residues. J gave up 4 bases and V 6 bases, and 11 bases lay outside the gene matches. Germline CDR1 and CDR2: MDHEN and SYDVKM.

This sequence originates from a man aged 40-49 years who had recovered from COVID-19. The chain has TRBV28 and TRBJ2-7; 8 bases agree with TRBD2. The specimen sequenced was PBMCs or T cells enriched from blood (not recorded which). The CDR3 DNA is TGTGCCAGCAGGCACAGCGGGAGAGTTGTTTACGAGCAGTACTTC. Translated: CASRHSGRVVYEQYF.